The clone carrying this T cell receptor beta chain occurred a few times. As yet, its antigen is unknown. This sample is drawn from a study of shared clonotypes between healthy human individuals. Germline loops: CDR1 SGHAT, CDR2 FQNNGV. This CDR3 contains 15 residues. V was clipped by 4 bases and J by 2 bases, with 15 bases between them. Overall study findings and caveats: Rarefaction revealed incomplete sorted-subset sequencing despite large depth.

Sequencing was at deep level. Original handling: Filtering differed since immunoSEQ provided only junctions, with no quality scores. Sequenced by immunoSEQ multiplex PCR; TCRdb stores in-frame clones only, minus some. V and J calls and clone size are as listed in that table; D and trimming were resolved from the DNA. The sample includes about 680,000 clones, around three quarters of them seen just once. This chain links TRBV11-2 with TRBJ2-7; tentatively, D is TRBD1 (6 bases). Sequencing was done on a sample of memory CD4+ T cells sorted from blood. Subset of the sample: CD45RA-negative fraction. The clonotype originates from a woman under 40 in good health. The CDR3 protein is CASSSRADSTYEQYF. Written as DNA, the CDR3 is TGTGCCAGCAGCTCGAGGGCGGACAGTACCTACGAGCAGTACTTC.